Each of the 8 T cell receptor beta chains below was sequenced from the same sample in a study of T cells after yellow fever vaccination. MiXCR, applied by TCRdb to the 5' RACE reads, yields one record per CDR3 protein. The sample holds 310,000 or so distinct CDR3 sequences, 6.8% seen once. Sequencing was performed on PBMCs, taken about 41 days after the first yellow fever vaccination. The receptors were gathered from a man aged 18 to 29 who received the YFV17D yellow fever vaccine.

This clonotype was observed a handful of times. The chain carries TRBV15 and TRBJ2-5; maybe TRBD1 (5 bases). CDR1 is LNHNV and CDR2 is YYDKDF in the germline V gene (reference sequence). The V and J ends lost 4 bases and 4 bases respectively, with 16 bases between them. The CDR3 extends over 15 amino acids. The CDR3 DNA is TGTGCCACCAGCAAAACGCAGGGTTTCGGAGAGACCCAGTACTTC. Residues: CATSKTQGFGETQYF.

This clonotype has a count of ten or more. The chain has TRBV7-2 and TRBJ2-5; 8 nucleotides align to TRBD2. The CDR3 totals 17 residues. Germline CDR1 SGHTA, CDR2 FQGNSA. Unmatched junction bases numbered 15, after V lost 4 bases and J lost 5 bases. The CDR3 nucleotides are TGTGCCAGCAGCTCTGGGCCGCCGGGGGGGGCTGGGGAGACCCAGTACTTC. Its translation: CASSSGPPGGAGETQYF. The whole variable domain, filled in from reference TRBV7-2 and TRBJ2-5, reads GAGVSQSPSNKVTEKGKDVELRCDPISGHTALYWYRQSLGQGLEFLIYFQGNSAPDKSGLPSDRFSAERTGGSVSTLTIQRTQQEDSAVYLCASSSGPPGGAGETQYFGPGTRLLVL.

A few counts support this clonotype. This chain uses TRBV29-1 with TRBJ2-1, with D unresolved. Germline CDR1 reads SQVTM; CDR2 reads ANQGSEA. V was clipped by 4 bases and J by 3 bases, with 7 bases between them. CDR3 length: 12 residues. As DNA, the CDR3 is TGCAGCGTTGGGCGGTACTACAATGAGCAGTTCTTC. Translated: CSVGRYYNEQFF.

J is TRBJ1-5 and V is TRBV20-1; possibly TRBD1 for D (5 bases). V dropped 5 bases and J dropped 8 bases, with 16 bases sitting between them. The CDR3 extends over 13 amino acids. Per the germline V gene, CDR1 is DFQATT and CDR2 is SNEGSKA (reference sequence). This CDR3 is CSALDSVREPQHF. The DNA for the CDR3 is TGCAGTGCTTTAGACAGCGTGAGGGAGCCCCAGCATTTT.

Details on this clonotype: This clone may be a read error of a much larger clone one base away. The rearrangement joins TRBV5-4 to TRBJ2-3, with D perhaps TRBD2 (6 bases). Trimming left V 3 bases short and J 5 bases short, with 13 bases between. The CDR3 length is 14 residues. CDR1 and CDR2 from the germline V gene are SGHNT and YYREEE (reference sequence). The DNA for the CDR3 is TGTGCCAGCAGCTGGGCAGGGAGGAGAGATACGCAGTATTTT. It is translated as CASSWAGRRDTQYF.

This clonotype turned up a few times. V and J are TRBV18 and TRBJ1-6; TRBD1 might be the D (5 bases). V was clipped by 3 bases and J by 15 bases, with 24 bases between them. Germline CDR1 reads KGHSH; CDR2 reads LQKENI. CDR3 size: 16 residues. CDR3 sequence (DNA): TGTGCCAGCTCACCCAGGGACGGTCAATCGGCGTGGGGCCTCCACTTT. Its translation: CASSPRDGQSAWGLHF.

This chain connects TRBV5-1 to TRBJ2-5; D perhaps matches TRBD1 (6 bases). This CDR3 has 13 amino acids. Germline V gene sequence: CDR1 SGHRS, CDR2 YFSETQ. The V end was cut by 5 bases, the J end by 5 bases, with 13 bases between. The CDR3 loop reads CASRAGARETQYF. The DNA for the CDR3 is TGCGCCAGCAGGGCAGGGGCACGGGAGACCCAGTACTTC.

This chain uses TRBV3-1 with TRBJ2-7; 7 bases are shared with TRBD2. CDR1 and CDR2 (germline): LGHDT, YNNKEL (reference sequence). V was clipped by 4 bases and J by 6 bases; unmatched bases: 12. The CDR3 is made up of 15 amino acids. CDR3 sequence: CASSPTLGGYGEQYF. The CDR3, as DNA: TGTGCCAGCAGCCCCACCTTGGGAGGGTACGGCGAGCAGTACTTC.